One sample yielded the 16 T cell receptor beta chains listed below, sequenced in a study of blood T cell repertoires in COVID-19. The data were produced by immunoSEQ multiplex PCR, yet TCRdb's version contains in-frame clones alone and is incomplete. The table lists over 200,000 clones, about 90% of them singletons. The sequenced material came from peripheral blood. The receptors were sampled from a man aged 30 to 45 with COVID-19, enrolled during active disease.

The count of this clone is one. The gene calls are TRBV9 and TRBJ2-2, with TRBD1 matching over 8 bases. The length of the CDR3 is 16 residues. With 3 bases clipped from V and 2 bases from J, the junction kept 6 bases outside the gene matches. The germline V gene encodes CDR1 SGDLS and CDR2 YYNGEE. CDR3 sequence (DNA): TGTGCCAGCAGCGAGAAGACAGGGGCTAACACCGGGGAGCTGTTTTTT. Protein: CASSEKTGANTGELFF.

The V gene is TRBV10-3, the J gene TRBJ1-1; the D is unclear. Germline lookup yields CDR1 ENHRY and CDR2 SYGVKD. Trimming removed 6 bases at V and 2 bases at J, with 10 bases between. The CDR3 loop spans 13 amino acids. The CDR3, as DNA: TGTGCCATCAGGACGACGGGTAACACTGAAGCTTTCTTT. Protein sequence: CAIRTTGNTEAFF.

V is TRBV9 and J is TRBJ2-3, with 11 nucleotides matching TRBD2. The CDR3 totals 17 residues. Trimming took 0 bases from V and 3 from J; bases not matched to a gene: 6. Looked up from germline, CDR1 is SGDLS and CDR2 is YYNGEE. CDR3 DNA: TGTGCCAGCAGCGTAGGGTTAGCGGGGGGGCGGACAGATACGCAGTATTTT. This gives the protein CASSVGLAGGRTDTQYF.

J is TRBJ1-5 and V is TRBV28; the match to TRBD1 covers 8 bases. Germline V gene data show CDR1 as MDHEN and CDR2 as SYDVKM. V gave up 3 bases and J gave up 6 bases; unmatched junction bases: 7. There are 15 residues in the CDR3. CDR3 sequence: CASSFDRGGSQPQHF. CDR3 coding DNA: TGTGCCAGCAGTTTCGACAGGGGCGGGAGTCAGCCCCAGCATTTT.

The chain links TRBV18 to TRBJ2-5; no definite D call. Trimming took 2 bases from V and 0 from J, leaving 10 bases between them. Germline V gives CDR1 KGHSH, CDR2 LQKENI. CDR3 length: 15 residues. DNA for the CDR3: TGTGCCAGCTCACCATTGACAAACTACCAAGAGACCCAGTACTTC. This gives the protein CASSPLTNYQETQYF.

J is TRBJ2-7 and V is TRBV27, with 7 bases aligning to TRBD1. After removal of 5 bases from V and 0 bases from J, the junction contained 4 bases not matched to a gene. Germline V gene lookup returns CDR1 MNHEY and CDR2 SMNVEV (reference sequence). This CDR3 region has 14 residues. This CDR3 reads CASSPQGPSYEQYF. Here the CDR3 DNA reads TGTGCCAGCAGTCCACAGGGGCCCTCCTACGAGCAGTACTTC.

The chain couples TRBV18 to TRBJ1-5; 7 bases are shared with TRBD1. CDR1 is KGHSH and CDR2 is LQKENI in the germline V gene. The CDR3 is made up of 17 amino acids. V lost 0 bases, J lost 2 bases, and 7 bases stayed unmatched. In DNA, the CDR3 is TGTGCCAGCTCACCACCCCAGGGGGTTGGTGGCAATCAGCCCCAGCATTTT. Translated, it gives CASSPPQGVGGNQPQHF. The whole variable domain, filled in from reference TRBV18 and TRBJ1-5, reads NAGVMQNPRHLVRRRGQEARLRCSPMKGHSHVYWYRQLPEEGLKFMVYLQKENIIDESGMPKERFSAEFPKEGPSILRIQQVVRGDSAAYFCASSPPQGVGGNQPQHFGDGTRLSIL.

The chain's CDR3 is CASRGTYMNTEAFF. The CDR3 region has the DNA TGTGCCAGCAGGGGGACTTACATGAACACTGAAGCTTTCTTT. V usage is TRBV2 and J usage is TRBJ1-1, with TRBD1 as a possible D gene (5 bases). The V end was cut by 6 bases, the J end by 0 bases, with 11 bases between. The CDR3 length is 14 residues. Germline CDR1 SNHLY, CDR2 FYNNEI.

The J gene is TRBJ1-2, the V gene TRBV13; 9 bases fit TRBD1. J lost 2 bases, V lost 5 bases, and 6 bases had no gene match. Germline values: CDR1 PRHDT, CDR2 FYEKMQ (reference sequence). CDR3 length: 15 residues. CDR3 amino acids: CASSAYRGLNYGYTF. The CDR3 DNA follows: TGTGCCAGCAGCGCCTACAGGGGGCTGAACTATGGCTACACCTTC. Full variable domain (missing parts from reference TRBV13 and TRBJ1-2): AAGVIQSPRHLIKEKRETATLKCYPIPRHDTVYWYQQGPGQDPQFLISFYEKMQSDKGSIPDRFSAQQFSDYHSELNMSSLELGDSALYFCASSAYRGLNYGYTFGSGTRLTVV.

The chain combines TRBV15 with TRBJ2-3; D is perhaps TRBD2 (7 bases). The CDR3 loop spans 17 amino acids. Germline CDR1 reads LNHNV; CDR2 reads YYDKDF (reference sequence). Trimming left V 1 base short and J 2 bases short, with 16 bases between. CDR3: CATSRAEGEGITDTQYF. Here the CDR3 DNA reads TGTGCCACCAGCAGAGCCGAGGGGGAGGGGATCACAGATACGCAGTATTTT.

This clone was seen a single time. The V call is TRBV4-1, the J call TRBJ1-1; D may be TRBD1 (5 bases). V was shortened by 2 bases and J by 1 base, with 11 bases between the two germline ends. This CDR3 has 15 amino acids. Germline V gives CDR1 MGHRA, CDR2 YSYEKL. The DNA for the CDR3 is TGCGCCAGCAGCCAAACCTGGACAACGAACACTGAAGCTTTCTTT. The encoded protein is CASSQTWTTNTEAFF.

CDR3 loop: CASSQDRSSGRAGEQFF. CDR3 coding DNA: TGTGCCAGCAGCCAAGATAGGTCTAGCGGGAGGGCCGGTGAGCAGTTCTTC. This chain links TRBV14 with TRBJ2-1; 12 bases map to TRBD2. Germline V gene sequence: CDR1 SGHDN, CDR2 FVKESK. With 0 bases clipped from V and 9 bases from J, the junction kept 9 bases outside the gene matches. The CDR3 loop spans 17 amino acids.

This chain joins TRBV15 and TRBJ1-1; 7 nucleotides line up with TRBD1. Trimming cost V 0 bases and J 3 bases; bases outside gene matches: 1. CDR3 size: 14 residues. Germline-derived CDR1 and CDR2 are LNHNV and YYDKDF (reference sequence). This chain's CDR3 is CATSRDRGYTEAFF. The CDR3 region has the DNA TGTGCCACCAGCAGAGACAGGGGGTACACTGAAGCTTTCTTT.

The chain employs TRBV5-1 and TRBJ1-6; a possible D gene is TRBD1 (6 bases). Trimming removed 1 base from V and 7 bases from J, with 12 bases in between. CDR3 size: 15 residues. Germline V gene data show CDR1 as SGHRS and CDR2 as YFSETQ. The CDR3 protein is CASSLSRGQNSPLHF. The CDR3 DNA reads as TGCGCCAGCAGCTTGTCCAGGGGTCAGAATTCACCCCTCCACTTT.

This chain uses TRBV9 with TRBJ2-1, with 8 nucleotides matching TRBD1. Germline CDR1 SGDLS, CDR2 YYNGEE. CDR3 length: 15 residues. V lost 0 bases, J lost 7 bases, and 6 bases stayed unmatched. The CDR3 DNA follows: TGTGCCAGCAGCGTAGGCACAGGGGGTGGTAATGAGCAGTTCTTC. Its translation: CASSVGTGGGNEQFF.

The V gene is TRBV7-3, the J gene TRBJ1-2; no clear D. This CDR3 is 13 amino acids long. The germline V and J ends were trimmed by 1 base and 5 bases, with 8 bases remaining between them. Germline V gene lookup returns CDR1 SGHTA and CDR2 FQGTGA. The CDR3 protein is CASSLNAYYGYTF. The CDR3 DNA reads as TGTGCCAGCAGCTTAAATGCCTATTATGGCTACACCTTC.